This T cell receptor (beta chain) is from a study of metastatic and nonmetastatic thyroid tumors (dated by TCRdb to about 2020). At the level of the whole study: Repertoires were compared across peripheral blood and tumor or nodule tissue samples from malignant and benign thyroid patients.

The study at large found these results: In both blood and tumor samples, TCR beta diversity was reported to be significantly higher in malignant tumors than in benign nodules.

This clone was counted many times. Which antigen it targets is not known. One base away there is no much larger clone; base qualities are not given. Library method: PCR. TCRdb names Illumina HiSeq 4000 as the instrument used. High-throughput sequencing was used to profile the CDR3 region of the TCR beta-chain in every patient. In the original analysis: A classifier to discriminate distant-metastatic papillary thyroid cancer patients was built from CDR3 differences across clinicopathological groups. The Shannon index was used to measure repertoire diversity, and the Morisita-Horn index was used to measure how similar tumor and blood repertoires were. TCRdb reprocessed the public reads (quality trimming at Q25 with fastp, clone calling with MiXCR) and kept in-frame beta chains. The authors' filters were not applied to this entry. The sample contains tens of thousands of clones, 15% to 20% of them found a single time. The ten largest clones add up to 22% of the sample.

V loses 4 bases at its end and J loses 0 bases; junction bases beyond the gene matches: 4. The germline V gene specifies SGHDT as CDR1 and YYEEEE as CDR2. Taken from cysteine to phenylalanine, the CDR3 has 15 residues. The sequence is cut down to CDR3 DNA, 45 bases in frame from base 1. No patient had received any treatment before thyroid surgery. Using T-cell receptor beta sequencing, the researchers looked back retrospectively at clinical samples from patients, gathered between about 2012 and 2018. The TCR sequence derives from a female donor with papillary thyroid cancer or a benign thyroid nodule (not recorded which). Some clones in this sample may be carry-over from other donors' samples. The sequencing sample was made of blood. In this chain, TRBV5-6 is recombined with TRBJ1-5, and 7 junction bases match TRBD1. The DNA sequence reads TGTGCCAGCAGCAAGACAGGGCTTAGCAATCAGCCCCAGCATTTT. Its protein reads: CASSKTGLSNQPQHF.